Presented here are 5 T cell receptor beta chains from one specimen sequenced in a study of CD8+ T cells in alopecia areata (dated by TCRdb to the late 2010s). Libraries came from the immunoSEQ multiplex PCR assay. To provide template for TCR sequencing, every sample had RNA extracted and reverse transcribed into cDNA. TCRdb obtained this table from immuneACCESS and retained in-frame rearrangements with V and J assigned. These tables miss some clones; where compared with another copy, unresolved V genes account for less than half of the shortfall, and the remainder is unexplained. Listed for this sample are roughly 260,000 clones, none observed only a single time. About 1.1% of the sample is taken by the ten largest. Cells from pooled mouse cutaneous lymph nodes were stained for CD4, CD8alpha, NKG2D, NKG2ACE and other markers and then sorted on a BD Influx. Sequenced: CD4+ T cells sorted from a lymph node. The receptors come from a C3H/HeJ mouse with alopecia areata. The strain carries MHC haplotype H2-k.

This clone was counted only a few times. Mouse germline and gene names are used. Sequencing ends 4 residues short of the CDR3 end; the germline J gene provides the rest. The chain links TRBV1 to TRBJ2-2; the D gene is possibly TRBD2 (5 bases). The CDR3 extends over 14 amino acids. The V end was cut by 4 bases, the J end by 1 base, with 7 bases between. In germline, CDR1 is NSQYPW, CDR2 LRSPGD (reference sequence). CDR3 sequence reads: CTCSETENTGQLYF. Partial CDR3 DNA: TGCACCTGCAGTGAGACTGAAAACACCGGG.

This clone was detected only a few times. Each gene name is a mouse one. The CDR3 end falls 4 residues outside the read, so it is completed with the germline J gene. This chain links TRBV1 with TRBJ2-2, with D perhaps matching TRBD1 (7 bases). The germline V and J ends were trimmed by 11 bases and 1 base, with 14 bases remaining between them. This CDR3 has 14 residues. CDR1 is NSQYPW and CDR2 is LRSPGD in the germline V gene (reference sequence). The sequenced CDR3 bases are TGCACCGGGGGGTGGGACAGAAACACCGGG. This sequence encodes CTGGWDRNTG. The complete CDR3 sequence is CTGGWDRNTGQLYF.

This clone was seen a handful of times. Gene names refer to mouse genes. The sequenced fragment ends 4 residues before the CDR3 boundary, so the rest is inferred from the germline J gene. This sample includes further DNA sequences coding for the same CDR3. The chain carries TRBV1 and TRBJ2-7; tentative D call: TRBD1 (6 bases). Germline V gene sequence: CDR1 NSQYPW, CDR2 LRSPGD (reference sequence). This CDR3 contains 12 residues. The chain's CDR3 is CTCSANRDEQYF. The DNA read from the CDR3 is TGCACCTGCAGTGCAAACAGGGAT.

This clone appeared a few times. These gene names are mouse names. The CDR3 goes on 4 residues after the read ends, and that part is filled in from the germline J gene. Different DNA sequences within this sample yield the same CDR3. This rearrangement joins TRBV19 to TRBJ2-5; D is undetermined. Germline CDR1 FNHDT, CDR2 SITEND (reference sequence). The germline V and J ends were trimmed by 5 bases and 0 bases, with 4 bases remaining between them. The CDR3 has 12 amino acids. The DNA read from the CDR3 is TGTGCCAGCAGAACTAACCAAGAC. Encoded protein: CASRTNQD. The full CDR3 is CASRTNQDTQYF.

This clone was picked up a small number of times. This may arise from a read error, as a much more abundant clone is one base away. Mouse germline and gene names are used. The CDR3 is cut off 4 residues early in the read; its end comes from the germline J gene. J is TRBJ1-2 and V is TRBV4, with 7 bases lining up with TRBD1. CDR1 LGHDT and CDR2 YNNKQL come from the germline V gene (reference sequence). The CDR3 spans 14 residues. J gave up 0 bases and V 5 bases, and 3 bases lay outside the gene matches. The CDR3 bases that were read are TGTGCCAGCAGCACCGGGACAGCAAACTCC. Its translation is CASSTGTANS. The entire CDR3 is CASSTGTANSDYTF.